Shown below are 32 T cell receptor beta chains from a single sample sequenced in a study of CD8+ T cells in alopecia areata. cDNA reverse transcribed from extracted RNA served as the sequencing template. The repertoire was sequenced with immunoSEQ multiplex PCR; TCRdb's copy has only in-frame clones and lacks some. The sample holds about 140,000 clones, 51% seen once. Sequenced here: CD4+ T cells sorted from blood, sampled at week 0. The receptors were sampled from a human donor with alopecia areata.

This chain joins TRBV30 and TRBJ2-6; D is ambiguous. Looked up from germline, CDR1 is GTSNPN and CDR2 is SVGIG (reference sequence). V was pared by 5 bases and J by 0 bases, with 5 bases between. This CDR3 is built from 13 residues. The CDR3 reads CAWYPSGANVLTF. CDR3 coding DNA: TGTGCCTGGTACCCCTCTGGGGCCAACGTCCTGACTTTC.

The chain employs TRBV7-9 and TRBJ1-2, with TRBD1 matching 7 bases. The CDR3 spans 11 residues. Germline CDR1 reads SEHNR; CDR2 reads FQNEAQ (reference sequence). V shed 5 bases, J shed 14 bases, and the junction held 8 bases outside the gene matches. CDR3 nucleotide sequence: TGTGCCAGCAGCCTAGGGGGCACGGGGACCTTC. Translation gives CASSLGGTGTF.

As regards this clone: Other DNA sequences of this sample code for an identical CDR3. The chain is built from TRBV5-6 and TRBJ2-7; 7 bases map to TRBD1. The CDR3 is 13 residues long. With V trimmed by 2 bases and J by 3 bases, 2 bases remained unmatched. Germline V CDR1 and CDR2: SGHDT, YYEEEE. The CDR3 coding sequence is TGTGCCAGCAGCTTATCAGGGGGCTACGAGCAGTACTTC. This translates into CASSLSGGYEQYF.

CDR3 nucleotide sequence: TGCAGCGTTGAAGATGACCCCACACCGACAGGGGAGATCTATGGCTACACCTTC. Amino acid sequence: CSVEDDPTPTGEIYGYTF. V is TRBV29-1 and J is TRBJ1-2; 8 bases match TRBD1. The CDR3 runs 18 residues. V lost 0 bases, J lost 4 bases, and 16 bases stayed unmatched. Germline V lookup: CDR1 SQVTM, CDR2 ANQGSEA.

This clone has more than one count but fewer than ten. This sequence joins TRBV30 and TRBJ2-2; D may be TRBD1 (6 bases). V dropped 3 bases and J dropped 5 bases, with 10 bases sitting between them. The CDR3 is 13 amino acids. From germline, CDR1 is GTSNPN and CDR2 SVGIG (reference sequence). CDR3 residues: CAWRIQGTGELFF. CDR3 nucleotides: TGTGCCTGGAGGATACAGGGAACCGGGGAGCTGTTTTTT. Based on the CDR3 plus reference TRBV30 and TRBJ2-2, the full variable domain is SQTIHQWPATLVQPVGSPLSLECTVEGTSNPNLYWYRQAAGRGLQLLFYSVGIGQISSEVPQNLSASRPQDRQFILSSKKLLLSDSGFYLCAWRIQGTGELFFGEGSRLTVL.

This clone was detected a few times. The chain employs TRBV27 and TRBJ2-7; TRBD2 matches at 9 bases. After removal of 1 base from V and 1 base from J, the junction contained 2 bases not matched to a gene. CDR1 MNHEY and CDR2 SMNVEV come from the germline V gene (reference sequence). CDR3 size: 15 residues. As DNA, the CDR3 is TGTGCCAGCAGTTTATGGCGGGGGGGGTCCTACGAGCAGTACTTC. This sequence encodes CASSLWRGGSYEQYF.

This chain links TRBV7-9 with TRBJ2-1; 7 bases match TRBD1. Germline V gene data show CDR1 as SEHNR and CDR2 as FQNEAQ (reference sequence). The CDR3 is 14 residues long. V gave up 8 bases and J gave up 3 bases; unmatched junction bases: 7. Here the CDR3 DNA reads TGTGCCAGCCCAGGGGGATTTAACTACAATGAGCAGTTCTTC. Residues: CASPGGFNYNEQFF.

The gene calls are TRBV14 and TRBJ1-2; no clear D. V was clipped by 4 bases and J by 3 bases, with 12 bases between them. The CDR3 contains 14 residues. Per the germline V gene, CDR1 is SGHDN and CDR2 is FVKESK. The chain's CDR3 is CASSPKAVYYGYTF. In DNA, the CDR3 is TGTGCCAGCAGCCCCAAAGCAGTGTACTATGGCTACACCTTC.

With respect to this clone: The junction departs from germline at one end; a sequencing error may be responsible. V is TRBV5-5 and J is TRBJ2-5, with D tentatively TRBD1 (5 bases). CDR3 length: 13 residues. Germline CDR1 and CDR2: SGHKS and YYEKEE (reference sequence). Here the CDR3 reads CASSQGYQETQYF. CDR3 bases: TGCGCCAGCAGCCAGGGATACCAAGAGACCCAGTACTTC.

The chain carries TRBV5-6 and TRBJ1-5; 7 bases match TRBD1. Germline V lookup: CDR1 SGHDT, CDR2 YYEEEE. V was clipped by 0 bases and J by 5 bases; unmatched bases: 2. The CDR3 contains 14 residues. The CDR3 DNA follows: TGTGCCAGCAGCTTGGAGGGACAGCATCAGCCCCAGCATTTT. This translates into CASSLEGQHQPQHF.

This clone was seen a few times. V is TRBV30 and J is TRBJ2-7; no reliable D call. V was clipped by 1 base and J by 5 bases, with 6 bases between them. CDR1 and CDR2 from the germline V gene are GTSNPN and SVGIG (reference sequence). This CDR3 is 11 amino acids long. CDR3 DNA sequence: TGTGCCTGGAGTGAAGGCCACGAGCAGTACTTC. Translated, it gives CAWSEGHEQYF.

This clone appeared a few times. The chain links TRBV2 to TRBJ2-7, with D maybe TRBD1 (5 bases). The germline gives CDR1 SNHLY, CDR2 FYNNEI. V was trimmed by 7 bases and J by 5 bases, leaving 12 bases between them. The CDR3 is 12 residues long. In DNA, the CDR3 is TGTGCCAGCAACCAGGGCAGGGACGAGCAGTACTTC. It translates to CASNQGRDEQYF.

This sequence joins TRBV5-4 and TRBJ2-5; 8 bases match TRBD1. The CDR3 length is 14 residues. CDR1 is SGHNT, CDR2 YYREEE, per germline (reference sequence). With 4 bases clipped from V and 2 bases from J, the junction kept 4 bases outside the gene matches. The CDR3 here is CASSRTGIQETQYF. The CDR3 DNA reads TGTGCCAGCAGCCGGACAGGGATTCAAGAGACCCAGTACTTC.

In its sample, this clone was seen many times. This rearrangement joins TRBV27 to TRBJ2-1, with 14 bases fitting TRBD2. The CDR3 runs to 14 residues. The germline CDR1 and CDR2 sequences are MNHEY and SMNVEV (reference sequence). Losses at the gene ends were 8 bases for V and 10 bases for J; bases not matched to a gene: 7. The CDR3 spells CASQTSGRANEQFF. CDR3 bases: TGTGCCAGCCAGACTAGCGGGAGGGCCAACGAGCAGTTCTTC.

The rearrangement links TRBV29-1 to TRBJ2-3; D not certain. The germline V gene has CDR1 SQVTM and CDR2 ANQGSEA. This CDR3 region has 10 residues. V was trimmed by 4 bases and J by 4 bases, leaving 3 bases between them. The CDR3 sequence is CSVVADTQYF. The CDR3 DNA sequence: TGCAGCGTTGTCGCAGATACGCAGTATTTT.

In this sample, this clone turned up a few times. This chain links TRBV30 with TRBJ1-5; D gene uncertain. Trimming removed 5 bases from V and 0 bases from J, with 17 bases in between. The length of the CDR3 is 16 residues. CDR1 GTSNPN and CDR2 SVGIG come from the germline V gene (reference sequence). The CDR3 nucleotides read TGTGCCTGGTCACCCGTCGGCCGCTCTAGCAATCAGCCCCAGCATTTT. Translating gives CAWSPVGRSSNQPQHF.

The V gene is TRBV19, the J gene TRBJ2-2; 8 nucleotides align to TRBD2. The length of the CDR3 is 15 residues. V trimming: 5 bases; J trimming: 6 bases; junction bases outside the gene matches: 8. Germline lookup yields CDR1 LNHDA and CDR2 SQIVND (reference sequence). The CDR3 nucleotides read TGTGCCAGTAGTGCCGGGACTAGTCTCTCCGGGGAGCTGTTTTTT. Translating it yields CASSAGTSLSGELFF.

This chain uses TRBV5-1 with TRBJ2-3, with 7 bases matching TRBD2. V trimming: 0 bases; J trimming: 5 bases; junction bases outside the gene matches: 6. The CDR3 covers 15 residues. CDR1 and CDR2 (germline): SGHRS, YFSETQ. CDR3 residues: CASSLVLATKDTQYF. The CDR3 nucleotides read TGCGCCAGCAGCTTGGTACTAGCGACGAAAGATACGCAGTATTTT.

A few counts support this clone. J is TRBJ1-2 and V is TRBV30; D is perhaps TRBD1 (5 bases). Germline V gene lookup returns CDR1 GTSNPN and CDR2 SVGIG (reference sequence). Trimming took off 0 bases at V and 6 bases at J, with 11 bases between the two ends. This CDR3 has 13 residues. The CDR3 region is CAWSVKGGDGYTF. CDR3 bases: TGTGCCTGGAGTGTAAAGGGAGGGGATGGCTACACCTTC.

In regard to this clone: The sample contains more than one DNA sequence encoding this CDR3. CDR3 sequence reads: CASSLADTQYF. The DNA of the CDR3 is TGTGCCAGCAGCTTGGCAGATACGCAGTATTTT. The V call is TRBV7-2, the J call TRBJ2-3, with D uncertain. CDR3 size: 11 residues. V dropped 3 bases and J dropped 4 bases, with 2 bases sitting between them. The germline V gene has CDR1 SGHTA and CDR2 FQGNSA.

Only a few counts were recorded for this clone. The chain joins TRBV7-9 to TRBJ2-5; D is perhaps TRBD2 (6 bases). V was trimmed by 8 bases and J by 2 bases, leaving 6 bases between them. From germline, CDR1 is SEHNR and CDR2 FQNEAQ (reference sequence). The CDR3 is 11 residues long. The CDR3 DNA reads TGTGCCAGCGGACTACAAGAGACCCAGTACTTC. Amino acids: CASGLQETQYF.

This clone was detected only a few times. V and J are TRBV29-1 and TRBJ2-7; TRBD2 matches at 8 bases. The germline CDR1 and CDR2 sequences are SQVTM and ANQGSEA. V lost 5 bases, J lost 6 bases, and 12 bases stayed unmatched. The CDR3 has 14 amino acids. The CDR3 region has the DNA TGCAGCGTTATGTCCAGCGGGAGTGGGGGCGAGCAGTACTTC. Protein: CSVMSSGSGGEQYF.

The chain uses TRBV4-3 and TRBJ2-1; 9 positions agree with TRBD2. V dropped 3 bases and J dropped 0; count of bases not matched to a gene: 3. The germline CDR1 and CDR2 sequences are LGHNA and YSLEER. The CDR3 sequence is 16 residues long. The chain's CDR3 is CASSHLLAGSYNEQFF. The CDR3 coding sequence is TGCGCCAGCAGCCACCTACTAGCGGGCTCCTACAATGAGCAGTTCTTC.

This clone was picked up a small number of times. This chain links TRBV5-6 with TRBJ1-4; D is undetermined. Looked up from germline, CDR1 is SGHDT and CDR2 is YYEEEE. The length of the CDR3 is 12 residues. Trimming shortened V by 5 bases and J by 8 bases, and 10 bases separated the two germline ends. CDR3 sequence: CASRRGGEKLFF. The CDR3 DNA follows: TGTGCCAGCAGGCGGGGAGGAGAAAAACTGTTTTTT.

The V and J genes are TRBV5-6 and TRBJ2-4; 7 bases map to TRBD2. Germline trimming cut 0 bases from V and 6 bases from J; bases unmatched to any gene: 3. Germline V gives CDR1 SGHDT, CDR2 YYEEEE. The CDR3 sequence is 14 residues long. CDR3: CASSLVGEGNIQYF. The CDR3, as DNA: TGTGCCAGCAGCTTGGTAGGGGAGGGAAACATTCAGTACTTC.

This sequence joins TRBV4-1 and TRBJ2-2, with D perhaps TRBD1 (6 bases). V was trimmed by 4 bases and J by 0 bases, leaving 9 bases between them. Germline lookup yields CDR1 MGHRA and CDR2 YSYEKL. The CDR3 has 15 amino acids. The CDR3 sequence: CASSLGDTNTGELFF. CDR3 nucleotide sequence: TGCGCCAGCAGCCTAGGGGACACGAACACCGGGGAGCTGTTTTTT.

This clone showed up just a few times. V is TRBV5-4 and J is TRBJ2-7, with TRBD2 as a possible D gene (6 bases). Germline V gene data show CDR1 as SGHNT and CDR2 as YYREEE (reference sequence). V lost 0 bases and J lost 2, with 9 bases in between. The CDR3 loop spans 14 amino acids. The CDR3, as DNA: TGTGCCAGCAGCTTGGGTCCGGGGGCCTACGAGCAGTACTTC. This codes for CASSLGPGAYEQYF.

The chain uses TRBV29-1 and TRBJ2-1; D is possibly TRBD1 (7 bases). CDR1 is SQVTM and CDR2 is ANQGSEA in the germline V gene. This CDR3 comprises 14 residues. With 6 bases removed from V and 7 bases from J, the gap between germline ends came to 19 bases. Here the CDR3 reads CSVWRDRQRNEQFF. Written as DNA, the CDR3 is TGCAGCGTCTGGAGGGACAGACAAAGGAATGAGCAGTTCTTC.

This clone was picked up a small number of times. The gene calls are TRBV12-5 and TRBJ2-2; TRBD1 agrees at 7 bases. V trimming: 2 bases; J trimming: 6 bases; junction bases outside the gene matches: 6. This CDR3 is built from 15 residues. Germline CDR1 is LGHNT and CDR2 is FRNRAP. DNA for the CDR3: TGTGCTAGTGGTTTGAGACAGGGTGGCGCCGGGGAGCTGTTTTTT. Amino acids: CASGLRQGGAGELFF.

This clone was counted a single time. The V and J genes are TRBV7-9 and TRBJ1-4; no clear D gene. Germline-derived CDR1 and CDR2 are SEHNR and FQNEAQ (reference sequence). The CDR3 has 14 amino acids. The V gene lost 0 bases and the J gene lost 6 bases, with 8 bases spanning the gap. CDR3 sequence: CASSLALGYEKLFF. The CDR3 DNA sequence: TGTGCCAGCAGCTTAGCGCTGGGTTATGAAAAACTGTTTTTT.

This clone came up a few times. The V and J genes are TRBV29-1 and TRBJ1-1; possible D gene TRBD1, 5 bases. Trimming left V 4 bases short and J 5 bases short, with 8 bases between. The CDR3 consists of 11 residues. Germline loops: CDR1 SQVTM, CDR2 ANQGSEA. The CDR3 DNA follows: TGCAGCGTTGCCCGGGGGACTGAAGCTTTCTTT. It yields the protein CSVARGTEAFF.

J is TRBJ2-6 and V is TRBV5-6; D not resolved. Germline loops: CDR1 SGHDT, CDR2 YYEEEE. The length of the CDR3 is 17 residues. V was pared by 0 bases and J by 4 bases, with 14 bases between. The DNA of the CDR3 is TGTGCCAGCAGCTTGGCCGGCGAACGGGTCGGGGCCAACGTCCTGACTTTC. The encoded protein is CASSLAGERVGANVLTF.